This record concerns one T cell receptor beta chain sequence. Its antigen is still unknown. Patients aged 2 to 39 years had fewer naive and more memory CD4+ and CD8+ T cells. Regulatory (CD25-high CD127-low) and conventional (CD25-low CD127-high) CD4+ T cells were sorted separately. The data are from a study of regulatory T cells. The primer mix had 52 TRBV and 13 TRBJ primers. Clones were sequenced by immunoSEQ multiplex PCR, and TCRdb holds only the in-frame ones, with some missing. The sample consists of roughly 30,000 clones, about 90% of them appearing once. General study points: In CD3G-deficient patients, conventional CD4+ T cells were enriched for hydrophobic CDR3 residues at positions 6 and 7.

Trimming cost V 0 bases and J 6 bases; bases outside gene matches: 6. This CDR3 contains 15 residues. Germline V gene data show CDR1 as SGHRS and CDR2 as YFSETQ. The chain links TRBV5-1 to TRBJ2-1; 7 nucleotides line up with TRBD2. The sample comprised conventional CD4+ T cells sorted from blood. The receptor was isolated from a person aged 18 to 35 with CD3G deficiency. CDR3 DNA sequence: TGCGCCAGCAGCTTGGGGACTAGAGAAGGCAATGAGCAGTTCTTC. It encodes CASSLGTREGNEQFF.